The clone carrying this T cell receptor (beta chain) was observed many times. The data were obtained in a study of Graves' ophthalmopathy and Graves' hyperthyroidism. The CDR3 totals 12 residues. The V end lost 4 bases, the J end lost 0 bases, and 7 bases lay between the germline ends. Germline V gives CDR1 SQVTM, CDR2 ANQGSEA. Amplifying from RNA transcripts, the study obtained TCR beta CDR3 regions. Second-round multiplex PCR followed a first-round RT-PCR using HTBI primers. One entry per CDR3 protein, called by TCRdb with MiXCR from the multiplex PCR reads. The sample has roughly 700,000 distinct CDR3 sequences, 40% seen once. Certain patients, namely those with other autoimmune diseases, uncontrolled infections, pregnancy or lactation, were excluded.

Sample: peripheral blood. The V and J genes are TRBV29-1 and TRBJ2-7; D remains ambiguous. The receptor was derived from an adult man with Graves' ophthalmopathy. The CDR3 loop reads CSVVTISYEQYF. CDR3 sequence (DNA): TGCAGCGTTGTGACCATCTCCTACGAGCAGTACTTC.